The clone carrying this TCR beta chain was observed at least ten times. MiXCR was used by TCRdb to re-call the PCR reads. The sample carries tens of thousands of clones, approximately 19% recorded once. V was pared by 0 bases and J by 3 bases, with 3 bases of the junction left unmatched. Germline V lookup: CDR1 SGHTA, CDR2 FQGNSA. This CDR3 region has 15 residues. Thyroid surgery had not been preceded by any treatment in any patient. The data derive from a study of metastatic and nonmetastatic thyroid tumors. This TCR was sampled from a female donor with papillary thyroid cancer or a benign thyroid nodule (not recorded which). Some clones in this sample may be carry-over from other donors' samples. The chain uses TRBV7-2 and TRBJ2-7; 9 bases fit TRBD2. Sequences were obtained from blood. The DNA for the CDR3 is TGTGCCAGCAGCTTAGCAGGGACTAGCCGCTACGAGCAGTACTTC. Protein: CASSLAGTSRYEQYF. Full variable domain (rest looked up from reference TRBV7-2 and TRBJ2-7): GAGVSQSPSNKVTEKGKDVELRCDPISGHTALYWYRQSLGQGLEFLIYFQGNSAPDKSGLPSDRFSAERTGGSVSTLTIQRTQQEDSAVYLCASSLAGTSRYEQYFGPGTRLTVT.